The sequence of this T cell receptor (beta chain) was determined in a study of human T cells and chemical hapten exposure. This clonotype showed up many times. The time point was: patch test 1, 2 weeks after DPC sensitization. Documented treatment: therapeutic diphenylcyclopropenone sensitization with weekly scalp DPC. TCRdb itself ran the RACE reads through MiXCR, one entry per CDR3 protein. The profile shows about 380,000 distinct CDR3 sequences, about 4.4% of them singletons. This CDR3 region has 13 residues. V shed 6 bases, J shed 1 base, and the junction held 4 bases outside the gene matches. In germline, CDR1 is DFQATT, CDR2 SNEGSKA (reference sequence).

Sample: whole blood, taken in connection with sensitization to the hapten diphenylcyclopropenone (DPC). The clonotype comes from a woman aged 45-65 years with alopecia areata. Some clones in this sample may be carry-over from other donors' samples. V usage is TRBV20-1 and J usage is TRBJ1-1; the match to TRBD1 covers 8 bases. As DNA, the CDR3 is TGCAGTGCGCCGGACAGGGCGAACACTGAAGCTTTCTTT. It encodes CSAPDRANTEAFF.